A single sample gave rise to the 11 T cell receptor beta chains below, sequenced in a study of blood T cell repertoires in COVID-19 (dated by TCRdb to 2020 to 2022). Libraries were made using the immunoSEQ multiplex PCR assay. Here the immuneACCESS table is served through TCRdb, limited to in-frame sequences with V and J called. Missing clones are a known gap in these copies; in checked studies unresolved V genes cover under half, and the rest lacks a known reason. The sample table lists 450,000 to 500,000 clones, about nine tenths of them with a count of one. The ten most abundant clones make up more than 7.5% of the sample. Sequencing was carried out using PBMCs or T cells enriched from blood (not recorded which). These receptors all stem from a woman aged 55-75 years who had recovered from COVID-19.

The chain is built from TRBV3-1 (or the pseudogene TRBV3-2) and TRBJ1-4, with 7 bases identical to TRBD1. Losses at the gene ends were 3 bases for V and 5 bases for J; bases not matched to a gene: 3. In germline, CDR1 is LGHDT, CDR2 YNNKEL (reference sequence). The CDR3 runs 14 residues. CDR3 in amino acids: CASSQGQWNEKLFF. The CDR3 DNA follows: TGTGCCAGCAGCCAGGGACAGTGGAATGAAAAACTGTTTTTT.

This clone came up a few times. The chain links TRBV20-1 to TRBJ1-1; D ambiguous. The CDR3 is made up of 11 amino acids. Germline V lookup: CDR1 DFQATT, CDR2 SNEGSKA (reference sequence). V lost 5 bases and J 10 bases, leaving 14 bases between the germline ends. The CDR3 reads CSAGAGGPAFF. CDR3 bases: TGCAGTGCTGGAGCAGGAGGCCCAGCTTTCTTT.

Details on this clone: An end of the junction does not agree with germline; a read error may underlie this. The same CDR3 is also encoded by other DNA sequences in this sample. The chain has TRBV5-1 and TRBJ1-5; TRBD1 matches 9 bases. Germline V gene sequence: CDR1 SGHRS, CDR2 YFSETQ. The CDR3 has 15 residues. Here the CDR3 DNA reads TGCGCCAGCAGTTTGGGACAGGGCTCCAATCAGCCCCAGCATTTT. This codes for CASSLGQGSNQPQHF.

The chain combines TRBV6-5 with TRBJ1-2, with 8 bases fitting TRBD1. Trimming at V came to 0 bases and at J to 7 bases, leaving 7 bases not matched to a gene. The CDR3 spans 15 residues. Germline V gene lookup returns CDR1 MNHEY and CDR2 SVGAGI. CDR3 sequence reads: CASSYSTAGGVGYTF. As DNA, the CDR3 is TGTGCCAGCAGTTACTCGACTGCAGGGGGCGTTGGCTACACCTTC.

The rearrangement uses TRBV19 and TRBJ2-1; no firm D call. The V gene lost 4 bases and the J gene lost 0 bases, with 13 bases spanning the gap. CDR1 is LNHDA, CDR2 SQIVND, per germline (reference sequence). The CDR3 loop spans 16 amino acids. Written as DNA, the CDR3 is TGTGCCAGTAGTAACCTGGTCCTAAGCTCCTACAATGAGCAGTTCTTC. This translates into CASSNLVLSSYNEQFF.

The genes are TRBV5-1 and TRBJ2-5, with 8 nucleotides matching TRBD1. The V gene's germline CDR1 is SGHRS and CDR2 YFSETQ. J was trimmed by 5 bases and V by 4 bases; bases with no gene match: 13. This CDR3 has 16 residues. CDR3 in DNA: TGCGCCAGCAGCCCCGAAGTGACAGGGGTTAGGGAGACCCAGTACTTC. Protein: CASSPEVTGVRETQYF.

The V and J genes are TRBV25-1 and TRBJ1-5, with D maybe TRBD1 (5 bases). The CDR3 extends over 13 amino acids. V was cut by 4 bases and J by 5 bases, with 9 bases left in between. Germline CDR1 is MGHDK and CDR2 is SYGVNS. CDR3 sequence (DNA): TGTGCCAGCAGTGTAGGGGCCTATCAGCCCCAGCATTTT. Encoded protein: CASSVGAYQPQHF.

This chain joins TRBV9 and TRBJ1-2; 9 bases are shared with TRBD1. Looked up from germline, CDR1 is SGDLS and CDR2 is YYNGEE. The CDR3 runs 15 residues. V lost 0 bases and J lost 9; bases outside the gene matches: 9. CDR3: CASSVGTGDPRSYTF. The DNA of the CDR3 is TGTGCCAGCAGCGTAGGGACAGGGGACCCCCGAAGCTACACCTTC.

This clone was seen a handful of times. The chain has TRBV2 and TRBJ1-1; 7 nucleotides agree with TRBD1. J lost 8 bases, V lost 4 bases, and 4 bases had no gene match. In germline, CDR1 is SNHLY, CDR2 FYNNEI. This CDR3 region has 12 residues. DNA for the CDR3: TGTGCCAGCAGTGTGGACAGGCTAGAAGCTTTCTTT. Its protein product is CASSVDRLEAFF. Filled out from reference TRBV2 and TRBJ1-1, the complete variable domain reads EPEVTQTPSHQVTQMGQEVILRCVPISNHLYFYWYRQILGQKVEFLVSFYNNEISEKSEIFDDQFSVERPDGSNFTLKIRSTKLEDSAMYFCASSVDRLEAFFGQGTRLTVV.

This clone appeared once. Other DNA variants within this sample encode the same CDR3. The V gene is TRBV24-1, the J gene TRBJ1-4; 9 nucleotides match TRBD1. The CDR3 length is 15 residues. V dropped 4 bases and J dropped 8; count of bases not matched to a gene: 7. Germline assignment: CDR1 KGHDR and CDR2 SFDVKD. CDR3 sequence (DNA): TGTGCCACCAGTGACCCGGGACAGGGCGGGGAAAAACTGTTTTTT. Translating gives CATSDPGQGGEKLFF.

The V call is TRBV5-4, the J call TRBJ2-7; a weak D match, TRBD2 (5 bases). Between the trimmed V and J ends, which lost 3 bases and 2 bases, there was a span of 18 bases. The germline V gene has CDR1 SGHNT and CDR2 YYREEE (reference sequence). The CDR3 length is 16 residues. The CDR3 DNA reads TGTGCCAGCAGCTCCCTGAGGCAGGAGGCCACCTACGAGCAGTACTTC. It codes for CASSSLRQEATYEQYF.